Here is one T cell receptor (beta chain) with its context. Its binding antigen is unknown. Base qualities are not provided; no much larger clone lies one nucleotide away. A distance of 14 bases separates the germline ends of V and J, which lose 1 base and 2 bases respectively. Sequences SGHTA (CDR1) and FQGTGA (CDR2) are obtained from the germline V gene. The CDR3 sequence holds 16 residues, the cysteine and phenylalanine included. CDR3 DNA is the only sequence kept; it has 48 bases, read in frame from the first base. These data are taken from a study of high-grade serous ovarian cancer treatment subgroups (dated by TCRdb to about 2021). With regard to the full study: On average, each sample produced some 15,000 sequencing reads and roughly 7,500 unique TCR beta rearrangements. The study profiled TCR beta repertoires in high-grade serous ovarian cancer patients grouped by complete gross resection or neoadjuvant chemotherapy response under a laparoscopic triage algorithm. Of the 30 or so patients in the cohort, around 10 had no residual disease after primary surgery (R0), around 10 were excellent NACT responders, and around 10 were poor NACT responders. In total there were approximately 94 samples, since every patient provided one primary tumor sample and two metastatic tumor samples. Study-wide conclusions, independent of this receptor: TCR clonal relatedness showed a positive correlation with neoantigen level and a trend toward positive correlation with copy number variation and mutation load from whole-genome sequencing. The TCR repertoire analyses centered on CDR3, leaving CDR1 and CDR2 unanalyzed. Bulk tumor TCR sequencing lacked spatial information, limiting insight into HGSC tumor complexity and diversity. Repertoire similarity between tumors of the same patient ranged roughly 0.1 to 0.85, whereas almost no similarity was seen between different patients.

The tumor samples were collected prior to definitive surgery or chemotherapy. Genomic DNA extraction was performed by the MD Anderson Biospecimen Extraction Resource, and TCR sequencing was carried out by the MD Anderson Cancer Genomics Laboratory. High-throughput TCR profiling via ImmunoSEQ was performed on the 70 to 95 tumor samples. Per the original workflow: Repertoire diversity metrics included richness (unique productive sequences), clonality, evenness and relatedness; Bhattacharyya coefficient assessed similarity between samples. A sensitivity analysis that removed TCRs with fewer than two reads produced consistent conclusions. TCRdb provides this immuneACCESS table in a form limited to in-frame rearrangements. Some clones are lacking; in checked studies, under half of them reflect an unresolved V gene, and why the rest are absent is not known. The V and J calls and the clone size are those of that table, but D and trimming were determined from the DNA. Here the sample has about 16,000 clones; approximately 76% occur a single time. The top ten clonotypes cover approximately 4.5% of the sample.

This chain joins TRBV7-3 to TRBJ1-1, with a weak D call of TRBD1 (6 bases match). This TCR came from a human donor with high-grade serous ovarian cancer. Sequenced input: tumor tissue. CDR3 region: CASSLITGKGNTEAFF. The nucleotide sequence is TGTGCCAGCAGCTTAATTACAGGGAAGGGAAACACTGAAGCTTTCTTT.